This TCR beta chain was sequenced in a study of vaccination effects on CD4 cells after COVID-19. Having been cultured for less than 13 days, the cells underwent CD4+ T cell isolation. The V end lost 2 bases, the J end lost 5 bases, and 10 bases lay between the germline ends. The CDR3 consists of 13 residues. CDR1 and CDR2 (germline): SGHNT, YENEEA. Method: immunoSEQ multiplex PCR; TCRdb's copy keeps in-frame clones and lacks some. The sample lists approximately 31,000 clones, around 70% occurring once. Turning to this clone: Its antigen is currently unknown.

V gene TRBV11-3 combines with J gene TRBJ2-7; TRBD2 might be the D (6 bases). Sample: CD4+ T cells from PBMCs cultured without peptide, taken before COVID-19 vaccination. This receptor was obtained from a human donor who received a COVID-19 vaccine. CDR3: CASSLTGSDEQYF. The CDR3 DNA follows: TGTGCCAGCAGCTTAACCGGGAGCGACGAGCAGTACTTC.